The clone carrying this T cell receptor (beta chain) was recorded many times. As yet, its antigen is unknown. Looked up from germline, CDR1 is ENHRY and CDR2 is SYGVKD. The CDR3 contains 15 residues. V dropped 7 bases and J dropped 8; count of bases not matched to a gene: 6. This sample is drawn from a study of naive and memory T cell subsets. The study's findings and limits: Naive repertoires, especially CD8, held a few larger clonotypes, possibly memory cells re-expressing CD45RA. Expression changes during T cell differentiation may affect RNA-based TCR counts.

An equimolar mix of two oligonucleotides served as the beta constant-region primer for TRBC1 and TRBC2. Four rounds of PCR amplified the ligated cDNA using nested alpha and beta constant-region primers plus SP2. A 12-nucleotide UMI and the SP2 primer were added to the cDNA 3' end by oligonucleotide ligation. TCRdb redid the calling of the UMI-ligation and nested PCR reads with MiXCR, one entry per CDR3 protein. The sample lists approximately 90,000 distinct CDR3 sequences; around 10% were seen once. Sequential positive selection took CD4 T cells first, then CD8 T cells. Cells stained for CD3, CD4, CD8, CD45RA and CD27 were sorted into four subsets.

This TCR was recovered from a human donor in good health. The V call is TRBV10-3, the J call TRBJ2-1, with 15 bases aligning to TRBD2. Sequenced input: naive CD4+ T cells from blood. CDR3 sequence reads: CAIMRTSGRAYEQFF. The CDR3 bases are TGTGCCATCATGAGGACTAGCGGGAGGGCATATGAGCAGTTCTTC.